Listed below are T cell receptor beta chains from one sample, sequenced in a study of Graves' ophthalmopathy and Graves' hyperthyroidism. TCRdb redid the calling of the multiplex PCR reads with MiXCR, one entry per CDR3 protein. Here the sample spans hundreds of thousands of distinct CDR3 sequences, over 40% being singletons. The sample was peripheral blood. Source of these receptors: an adult man with Graves' ophthalmopathy. Both conserved end residues are part of each CDR3. The order of the fields is V gene, J gene, clone size, D gene, CDR3 DNA, CDR3 protein. D genes are given only for firm matches. The size field is filled for only some rows; it gives once, few, many or a size class.

v_call: TRBV10-3; j_call: TRBJ2-7; clone_size: many; d_call: .; cdr3_nt: TGTGCCATCAGTGAGTCGGAGTCCTACGAGCAGTACTTC; cdr3_aa: CAISESESYEQYF
v_call: TRBV7-1; j_call: TRBJ1-2; clone_size: once; d_call: TRBD1; cdr3_nt: TGTGCCAGCAGCAGGGGACAGGGCAACCCCTATGGCTACACCTTC; cdr3_aa: CASSRGQGNPYGYTF
v_call: TRBV20-1; j_call: TRBJ2-7; clone_size: many; d_call: .; cdr3_nt: TGCAGTGCTAGAGATCCGGGGGCAGGGGACGAGCAGTACTTC; cdr3_aa: CSARDPGAGDEQYF
v_call: TRBV7-9; j_call: TRBJ2-2; clone_size: few; d_call: .; cdr3_nt: TGTGCCAGCAGCTTGGCCGGGACTCACACCGGGGAGCTGTTTTTT; cdr3_aa: CASSLAGTHTGELFF
v_call: TRBV29-1; j_call: TRBJ2-3; clone_size: few; d_call: TRBD1; cdr3_nt: TGCAGCGTTGGACAGGGAGGCACAGATACGCAGTATTTT; cdr3_aa: CSVGQGGTDTQYF
v_call: TRBV7-9; j_call: TRBJ2-2; clone_size: .; d_call: .; cdr3_nt: TGTGCCAGCACCCTTAGCGGTAACACCGGGGAGCTGTTTTTT; cdr3_aa: CASTLSGNTGELFF
v_call: TRBV15; j_call: TRBJ1-3; clone_size: many; d_call: TRBD1; cdr3_nt: TGTGCCACCAGCACGGACAGGGCGCCTGGAAACACCATATATTTT; cdr3_aa: CATSTDRAPGNTIYF
v_call: TRBV15; j_call: TRBJ1-3; clone_size: many; d_call: .; cdr3_nt: TGTGCCACCAGCAGGACGCATGGCTCTGGAAACACCATATATTTT; cdr3_aa: CATSRTHGSGNTIYF
v_call: TRBV10-3; j_call: TRBJ1-5; clone_size: .; d_call: .; cdr3_nt: TGTGCCATCACAGGGGGCAATCAGCCCCAGCATTTT; cdr3_aa: CAITGGNQPQHF
v_call: TRBV4-1; j_call: TRBJ1-5; clone_size: many; d_call: .; cdr3_nt: TGCGCCAGCAGCCGGGTTGACAGTGGCGATCAGCCCCAGCATTTT; cdr3_aa: CASSRVDSGDQPQHF
v_call: TRBV25-1; j_call: TRBJ2-7; clone_size: .; d_call: TRBD2; cdr3_nt: TGTGCCAGCAGTGTAGCGGGAGGGTGGGACGAGCAGTACTTC; cdr3_aa: CASSVAGGWDEQYF
v_call: TRBV24-1; j_call: TRBJ1-2; clone_size: .; d_call: TRBD1; cdr3_nt: TGTGTCACCAGTGGGACAGGGGTTGCCTATGGCTACACCTTC; cdr3_aa: CVTSGTGVAYGYTF
v_call: TRBV7-2; j_call: TRBJ1-3; clone_size: many; d_call: TRBD1; cdr3_nt: TGTGCCAGCAGCTCCTGGACAGGGGTTGGAAACACCATATATTTT; cdr3_aa: CASSSWTGVGNTIYF
v_call: TRBV5-1; j_call: TRBJ2-7; clone_size: many; d_call: .; cdr3_nt: TGCGCCAGCAGCTTGGGGCAGGGGAGGATTTCCTACGAGCAGTACTTC; cdr3_aa: CASSLGQGRISYEQYF
v_call: TRBV10-3; j_call: TRBJ2-7; clone_size: few; d_call: TRBD1; cdr3_nt: TGTGCCTGGAACGGACAGGACATCTCCTACGAGCAGTACTTC; cdr3_aa: CAWNGQDISYEQYF
v_call: TRBV10-3; j_call: TRBJ2-7; clone_size: .; d_call: TRBD2; cdr3_nt: TGTGCCAGCAGCTGGGCTCAAAGCGGGAACACCTACGAGCAGTACTTC; cdr3_aa: CASSWAQSGNTYEQYF
v_call: TRBV10-3; j_call: TRBJ1-2; clone_size: .; d_call: TRBD1; cdr3_nt: TGTGCCATCGGAGACCAACAGGGGTACTATGGCTACACCTTC; cdr3_aa: CAIGDQQGYYGYTF
v_call: TRBV6-2/TRBV6-3; j_call: TRBJ1-2; clone_size: .; d_call: TRBD1; cdr3_nt: TGTGCCATCAGTTACCTGGGACAGGGGGCTACCTATGGCTACACCTTC; cdr3_aa: CAISYLGQGATYGYTF
v_call: TRBV30; j_call: TRBJ2-5; clone_size: .; d_call: .; cdr3_nt: TGTGCCTGGAGTAAGCGCGGGCTCATCAGCCAAGAGACCCAGTACTTC; cdr3_aa: CAWSKRGLISQETQYF
v_call: TRBV19; j_call: TRBJ2-5; clone_size: .; d_call: TRBD1; cdr3_nt: TGTGCCAGTAGTGGAGCCATGGGACAGGGGGCAGAGACCCAGTACTTC; cdr3_aa: CASSGAMGQGAETQYF
v_call: TRBV2; j_call: TRBJ1-6; clone_size: .; d_call: .; cdr3_nt: TGTGCCAGCTTCATCGGGGGCCAATCACCCCTCCACTTT; cdr3_aa: CASFIGGQSPLHF
v_call: TRBV25-1; j_call: TRBJ2-3; clone_size: .; d_call: .; cdr3_nt: TGTGCCAGTCGGGCCCTAGACAGCAAGCCAGATACGCAGTATTTT; cdr3_aa: CASRALDSKPDTQYF
v_call: TRBV2; j_call: TRBJ2-7; clone_size: few; d_call: .; cdr3_nt: TGTGCCAGCAGGGAGGCCGACGACAATGAGCAGTACTTC; cdr3_aa: CASREADDNEQYF
v_call: TRBV11-2; j_call: TRBJ1-2; clone_size: many; d_call: .; cdr3_nt: TGTGCCAGCAGCCGATGGCCGGGGGGCTACACCTTC; cdr3_aa: CASSRWPGGYTF
v_call: TRBV3-1; j_call: TRBJ1-6; clone_size: many; d_call: .; cdr3_nt: TGTGCCAGCAGCCAAGTTAACTCCGGGCCCCTCCACTTT; cdr3_aa: CASSQVNSGPLHF
v_call: TRBV6-1; j_call: TRBJ1-5; clone_size: .; d_call: TRBD1; cdr3_nt: TGTGCCAGCAGTTTAAGGACAGGGGCCTTGAATCAGCCCCAGCATTTT; cdr3_aa: CASSLRTGALNQPQHF
v_call: TRBV9; j_call: TRBJ1-1; clone_size: many; d_call: .; cdr3_nt: TGTGCCAGCAGCAACCGACAGGACACCATCCCAAACACTGAAGCTTTCTTT; cdr3_aa: CASSNRQDTIPNTEAFF
v_call: TRBV2; j_call: TRBJ1-5; clone_size: many; d_call: .; cdr3_nt: TGTGCCAGCAGAGAAGGATTTGACGGCAATCAGCCCCAGCATTTT; cdr3_aa: CASREGFDGNQPQHF
v_call: TRBV20-1; j_call: TRBJ1-5; clone_size: many; d_call: .; cdr3_nt: TGCAGTGCTAGAGGCATGGGGCCCCAGCATTTT; cdr3_aa: CSARGMGPQHF
v_call: TRBV2; j_call: TRBJ2-2; clone_size: many; d_call: .; cdr3_nt: TGTGCCAGCAGTGACGCAATCACGAACACCGGGGAGCTGTTTTTT; cdr3_aa: CASSDAITNTGELFF
v_call: TRBV7-9; j_call: TRBJ2-6; clone_size: .; d_call: TRBD2; cdr3_nt: TGTGCCAGTAGTTCGGGGGGGGGGGCCAACGTCCTGACTTTC; cdr3_aa: CASSSGGGANVLTF
v_call: TRBV12-3/TRBV12-4; j_call: TRBJ1-5; clone_size: many; d_call: .; cdr3_nt: TGTGCCAGCAGTTTGGGGTATGCAGGGTCTCAGCCCCAGCATTTT; cdr3_aa: CASSLGYAGSQPQHF
v_call: TRBV11-1; j_call: TRBJ1-1; clone_size: .; d_call: .; cdr3_nt: TGTGCCAGCAGCTTTGTAAGGGGGTTTCCTACTGAAGCTTTCTTT; cdr3_aa: CASSFVRGFPTEAFF
v_call: TRBV12-3/TRBV12-4; j_call: TRBJ2-7; clone_size: few; d_call: TRBD1; cdr3_nt: TGTGCCAGCAGTTTTAGGGGGCGAGACGAGCAGTACTTC; cdr3_aa: CASSFRGRDEQYF
v_call: TRBV12-3/TRBV12-4; j_call: TRBJ1-5; clone_size: .; d_call: TRBD1; cdr3_nt: TGTGCCAGCAGTTTAGTGGACAGGGCCGGCAATCAGCCCCAGCATTTT; cdr3_aa: CASSLVDRAGNQPQHF
v_call: TRBV7-9; j_call: TRBJ2-7; clone_size: many; d_call: .; cdr3_nt: TGTGCCAGCACCCTACTACCCTCCTACGAGCAGTACTTC; cdr3_aa: CASTLLPSYEQYF
v_call: TRBV4-1; j_call: TRBJ1-2; clone_size: few; d_call: .; cdr3_nt: TGCGCCAGCAGCCACCCTATACAGGGTGCCTATGGCTACACCTTC; cdr3_aa: CASSHPIQGAYGYTF
v_call: TRBV20-1; j_call: TRBJ2-5; clone_size: .; d_call: TRBD1; cdr3_nt: TGCAGTGTTCCCGACAGGGAAGAGACCCAGTACTTC; cdr3_aa: CSVPDREETQYF
v_call: TRBV9; j_call: TRBJ2-7; clone_size: .; d_call: TRBD2; cdr3_nt: TGTGCCAGCAGTCCATTTGGACTAGCGGGGGCCTACGAGCAGTACTTC; cdr3_aa: CASSPFGLAGAYEQYF
v_call: TRBV2; j_call: TRBJ2-7; clone_size: .; d_call: TRBD2; cdr3_nt: TGTGCCAGCTCCCCCGGGACTAGTCTCTCCGAGCAGTACTTC; cdr3_aa: CASSPGTSLSEQYF
v_call: TRBV29-1; j_call: TRBJ1-2; clone_size: .; d_call: TRBD1; cdr3_nt: TGCAGCGCCATGGACAGGACGAACTATGGCTACACCTTC; cdr3_aa: CSAMDRTNYGYTF
v_call: TRBV2; j_call: TRBJ2-2; clone_size: many; d_call: .; cdr3_nt: TGTGCCAGCAGTGAAGTACAGGGCTCCGGGGAGCTGTTTTTT; cdr3_aa: CASSEVQGSGELFF
v_call: TRBV10-3; j_call: TRBJ2-7; clone_size: many; d_call: .; cdr3_nt: TGTGCCATCAACCCACAGGGTGTTGGGAACGAGCAGTACTTC; cdr3_aa: CAINPQGVGNEQYF
v_call: TRBV10-3; j_call: TRBJ1-4; clone_size: .; d_call: TRBD1; cdr3_nt: TGTGCCATAGGACAGGGGGCCGACGGGAAACTGTTTTTT; cdr3_aa: CAIGQGADGKLFF
v_call: TRBV10-3; j_call: TRBJ2-2; clone_size: many; d_call: .; cdr3_nt: TGTGCCATCCTTGACACCGGGGAGCTGTTTTTT; cdr3_aa: CAILDTGELFF
v_call: TRBV2; j_call: TRBJ2-2; clone_size: .; d_call: .; cdr3_nt: TGTGCCAGCAGTTACTCCCCTAAAGGGGCGAACACCGGGGAGCTGTTTTTT; cdr3_aa: CASSYSPKGANTGELFF
v_call: TRBV10-3; j_call: TRBJ2-7; clone_size: many; d_call: TRBD2; cdr3_nt: TGTGCCAGCAGTTATCGGACTAGCTCCTACGAGCAGTACTTC; cdr3_aa: CASSYRTSSYEQYF
v_call: TRBV4-1; j_call: TRBJ2-7; clone_size: .; d_call: TRBD1; cdr3_nt: TGCGCCAGCAGCGAAACAGGGGCTAGCGAGCAGTACTTC; cdr3_aa: CASSETGASEQYF
v_call: TRBV2; j_call: TRBJ2-5; clone_size: .; d_call: .; cdr3_nt: TGTGCCAGCAGGGGCGGCAGGGGGGCTGAGACCCAGTACTTC; cdr3_aa: CASRGGRGAETQYF
v_call: TRBV14; j_call: TRBJ2-7; clone_size: many; d_call: TRBD1; cdr3_nt: TGTGCCAGCAGCCGTCCCGGGACAGTGGCCTTCTCCTACGAGCAGTACTTC; cdr3_aa: CASSRPGTVAFSYEQYF
v_call: TRBV19; j_call: TRBJ1-5; clone_size: many; d_call: .; cdr3_nt: TGTGCCAGTAGTATCGGGGTGGGCCAGCCCCAGCATTTT; cdr3_aa: CASSIGVGQPQHF
v_call: TRBV10-3; j_call: TRBJ1-5; clone_size: many; d_call: .; cdr3_nt: TGTGCCATCAGCCAGGGCCCCTCCAATCAGCCCCAGCATTTT; cdr3_aa: CAISQGPSNQPQHF
v_call: TRBV7-9; j_call: TRBJ2-2; clone_size: many; d_call: TRBD1; cdr3_nt: TGTGCCAGCAGCTTAGCGACAGGGTCGAACACCGGGGAGCTGTTTTTT; cdr3_aa: CASSLATGSNTGELFF